The 7 T cell receptor beta chains presented below share a single source sample, sequenced in a study of PD-L1 blockade in urothelial cancer. Assay used: immunoSEQ multiplex PCR; TCRdb lists only in-frame clones, some missing. The sample shows about 50,000 clones, approximately 86% of them seen only once. Time point denoted: peripheral blood 6 weeks after treatment start. Sample: PBMCs, taken around atezolizumab (anti-PD-L1) treatment. Every receptor here comes from a man aged 60-69 years with urothelial cancer.

The V and J genes are TRBV5-4 and TRBJ2-5; 8 bases are shared with TRBD2. The V segment lost 2 bases and the J segment 4 bases; nucleotides outside the gene matches: 10. The CDR3 has 16 residues. Germline-derived CDR1 and CDR2 are SGHNT and YYREEE (reference sequence). CDR3 amino acids: CASSFFPGLVGETQYF. CDR3 bases: TGTGCCAGCAGCTTTTTCCCGGGACTAGTAGGAGAGACCCAGTACTTC. Full variable domain (outside the CDR3, taken from reference TRBV5-4 and TRBJ2-5): ETGVTQSPTHLIKTRGQQVTLRCSSQSGHNTVSWYQQALGQGPQFIFQYYREEENGRGNFPPRFSGLQFPNYSSELNVNALELDDSALYLCASSFFPGLVGETQYFGPGTRLLVL.

This clone was observed a handful of times. The V call is TRBV27, the J call TRBJ2-2, with TRBD2 identical over 7 bases. V lost 2 bases and J lost 3; bases outside the gene matches: 9. Looked up from germline, CDR1 is MNHEY and CDR2 is SMNVEV (reference sequence). This CDR3 contains 17 residues. For the CDR3, the DNA is TGTGCCAGCAGTTTAGTGGACCCAGCGGGGTACACCGGGGAGCTGTTTTTT. It specifies CASSLVDPAGYTGELFF.

CDR3 loop: CASSKRQTGGGTEAFF. The DNA for the CDR3 is TGTGCCAGCTCAAAGCGGCAAACAGGGGGCGGGACTGAAGCTTTCTTT. The chain combines TRBV18 with TRBJ1-1, with 9 positions matching TRBD1. The CDR3 contains 16 residues. Germline CDR1 and CDR2: KGHSH and LQKENI. Losses at the gene ends were 5 bases for V and 5 bases for J; bases not matched to a gene: 12.

This clone was counted once. DNA for the CDR3: TGTGCCAGCAGCTACCCCTCAGACTTCCCGGCGAATGAGCAGTTCTTC. Encoded protein: CASSYPSDFPANEQFF. This chain connects TRBV7-9 to TRBJ2-1; D is ambiguous. Trimming pared 4 bases from V and 7 bases from J, leaving 20 bases between. This CDR3 spans 16 amino acids. The germline CDR1 and CDR2 sequences are SEHNR and FQNEAQ (reference sequence).

The chain couples TRBV19 to TRBJ1-1, with 8 bases fitting TRBD1. Germline V lookup: CDR1 LNHDA, CDR2 SQIVND (reference sequence). The CDR3 covers 15 residues. V lost 3 bases and J lost 6; bases outside the gene matches: 9. The DNA of the CDR3 is TGTGCCAGTAGTATGGACAGGGTTCGTCGGCCTGAAGCTTTCTTT. Its protein is CASSMDRVRRPEAFF.

The J gene is TRBJ1-5, the V gene TRBV27; D ambiguous. Germline CDR1 reads MNHEY; CDR2 reads SMNVEV (reference sequence). The CDR3 extends over 17 amino acids. Deletions cut 3 bases from V and 0 bases from J, with 15 bases between. The CDR3 spells CASSFSSTAHSNQPQHF. CDR3 sequence (DNA): TGTGCCAGCAGTTTCTCTTCAACTGCTCATAGCAATCAGCCCCAGCATTTT.

The V gene is TRBV6-5, the J gene TRBJ1-2, with TRBD1 identical over 7 bases. The germline CDR1 and CDR2 sequences are MNHEY and SVGAGI. Losses at the gene ends were 6 bases for V and 4 bases for J; bases not matched to a gene: 11. The CDR3 sequence is 15 residues long. The CDR3, as DNA: TGTGCCAGCAGAAACACCCGACAGGGAGGCTATGGCTACACCTTC. Amino acid sequence: CASRNTRQGGYGYTF.